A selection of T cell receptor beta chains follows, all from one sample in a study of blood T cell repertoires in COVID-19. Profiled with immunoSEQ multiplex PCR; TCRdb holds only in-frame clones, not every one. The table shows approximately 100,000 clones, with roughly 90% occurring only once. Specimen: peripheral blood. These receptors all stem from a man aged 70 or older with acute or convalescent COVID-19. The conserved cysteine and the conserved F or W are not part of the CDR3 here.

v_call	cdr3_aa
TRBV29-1	SVEELQGGYEKLF
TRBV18	ASSPRGTSGTDTQY
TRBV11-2	ASSAPGNVQY
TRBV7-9	ASSKGQGTTGKLF
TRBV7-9	ASSRQYNSPLH
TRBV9	ASSVVGGGMTDTQY
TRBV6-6	ASSYGGGQNNEQF
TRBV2	ASSTYRQGGDGYT
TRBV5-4	ASSLPHHGADTQY
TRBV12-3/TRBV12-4	ASSFTRTEAF
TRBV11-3	ASSLDPGSYEQY
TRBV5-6	ASSLAQMNTEAF
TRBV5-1	ASSQGLAGGLLGNEQF
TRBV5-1	ASSRGISTDTQY
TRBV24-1	ATSDHRGEGETQY
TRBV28	ASSLLGGLYSNQPQH
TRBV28	AFGGLGEAF
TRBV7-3	ASSPGGQRNTEAF
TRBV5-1	ASSLAEAGLYGYT
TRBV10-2	ASSRVMNTEAF
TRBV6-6	ASSPVPGGLLTEAF
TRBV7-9	ASSPPGTDSNEQF
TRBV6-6	ASTWTGNQETQY
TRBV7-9	ASSRPNYGYT
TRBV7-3	ASSPPGLAGYNEQF
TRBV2	ASRQGWAKLF
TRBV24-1	ATSAGVRTDTQY
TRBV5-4	ASSLDQGNTEAF
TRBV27	ASSYEGLRPF
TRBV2	ASSERSQGFYNEQF
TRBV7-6	ASSSLGTDTQY
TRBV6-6	ASSYWASGTTDTQY
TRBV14	ASSQEVRGEQY
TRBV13	ASSPGVTTNEKLF
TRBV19	AGRVPGGGYT
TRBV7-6	ASSAETDMNTEAF
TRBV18	ASSPPTAGVLNYGYT
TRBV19	ASSRVSGGRTEAF
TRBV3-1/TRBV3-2	ASRGEADTQY
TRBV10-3	AISEEGTDTQY
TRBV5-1	ASSLNPSGRIPDTQY
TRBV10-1	ASSESKLIADEQY
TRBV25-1	ASSERDTGGYT
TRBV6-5	ASSYSFGNQPQH
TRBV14	ASSSRQGGTEAF